Presented here are 27 T cell receptor beta chains from one specimen sequenced in a study of blood T cell repertoires in COVID-19. Only in-frame clones appear in the TCRdb table, and some are missing; sequencing was by immunoSEQ multiplex PCR. The table has 250,000 to 300,000 clones, around 89% seen once; the top ten hold roughly 8.6%. Source material: PBMCs or T cells enriched from blood (not recorded which). These TCRs come from a middle-aged man who had recovered from COVID-19.

The V call is TRBV5-1, the J call TRBJ1-1; D ambiguous. Trimming shortened V by 4 bases and J by 7 bases, and 20 bases separated the two germline ends. This CDR3 is built from 15 residues. Germline-derived CDR1 and CDR2 are SGHRS and YFSETQ. CDR3 DNA sequence: TGCGCCAGCAGCCTAAGGTTGGAGGAGGGTGGTGAAGCTTTCTTT. Translating gives CASSLRLEEGGEAFF.

This chain connects TRBV15 to TRBJ1-5; 7 positions match TRBD1. The CDR3 runs 12 residues. Germline V lookup: CDR1 LNHNV, CDR2 YYDKDF (reference sequence). The V gene end was trimmed by 7 bases and the J gene end by 7 bases; junction bases not matched to a gene: 4. CDR3 bases: TGTGCCACCAAACAGGGGAGACAGCCCCAGCATTTT. Translation gives CATKQGRQPQHF. Looking up the rest from reference TRBV15 and TRBJ1-5 gives the full variable domain: DAMVIQNPRYQVTQFGKPVTLSCSQTLNHNVMYWYQQKSSQAPKLLFHYYDKDFNNEADTPDNFQSRRPNTSFCFLDIRSPGLGDTAMYLCATKQGRQPQHFGDGTRLSIL.

This clone has only one observation. The chain employs TRBV10-2 and TRBJ2-7, with 7 bases aligning to TRBD1. This CDR3 contains 11 residues. V trimming: 6 bases; J trimming: 4 bases; junction bases outside the gene matches: 0. The germline gives CDR1 WSHSY, CDR2 SAAADI. The CDR3 loop reads CASRTGYEQYF. The DNA for the CDR3 is TGCGCCAGCAGGACAGGGTACGAGCAGTACTTC.

This chain joins TRBV19 and TRBJ2-2; TRBD2 agrees at 12 bases. CDR3 length: 20 residues. The V segment lost 1 base and the J segment 6 bases; nucleotides outside the gene matches: 15. Germline V gives CDR1 LNHDA, CDR2 SQIVND (reference sequence). The CDR3: CASSIALTSGRGFGSGELFF. In nucleotides, the CDR3 is TGTGCCAGTAGTATAGCGTTGACTAGCGGGAGAGGCTTTGGGTCCGGGGAGCTGTTTTTT.

The CDR3 DNA reads as TGTGCCAGCAGTAATTGGAGGGTCTCCGAGCAGTACTTC. Its translation: CASSNWRVSEQYF. The J gene is TRBJ2-7, the V gene TRBV27, with D possibly matching TRBD2 (6 bases). The CDR3 runs to 13 residues. Trimming cost V 5 bases and J 6 bases, with 14 bases left between them. From germline, CDR1 is MNHEY and CDR2 SMNVEV (reference sequence).

Remarks on this clone: Other DNA sequences within the sample encode an identical CDR3. The chain recombines TRBV5-1 with TRBJ1-1, with D possibly matching TRBD1 (6 bases). The CDR3 contains 13 residues. Germline assignment: CDR1 SGHRS and CDR2 YFSETQ. V was clipped by 3 bases and J by 1 base, with 7 bases between them. The CDR3 here is CASSWGQNTEAFF. CDR3 nucleotides: TGCGCCAGCAGCTGGGGACAGAACACTGAAGCTTTCTTT.

This clone has just one count. The CDR3 loop reads CASSYFHYGREANEQFF. The CDR3 DNA reads TGTGCCAGCAGTTACTTCCACTACGGGAGGGAGGCCAATGAGCAGTTCTTC. The chain recombines TRBV6-2 or TRBV6-3 with TRBJ2-1; 8 positions agree with TRBD2. CDR1 and CDR2 (germline): MNHEY, SVGEGT. The V gene end was trimmed by 1 base and the J gene end by 6 bases; junction bases not matched to a gene: 11. The CDR3 spans 17 residues.

This chain links TRBV6-1 with TRBJ1-4; D not certain. V lost 2 bases to trimming and J lost 0 bases, with 10 bases between them. The CDR3 has 16 residues. Germline CDR1 MNHNS, CDR2 SASEGT. The CDR3 loop is CASSEFSPATNEKLFF. The CDR3 DNA reads TGTGCCAGCAGTGAATTCTCACCGGCAACTAATGAAAAACTGTTTTTT.

The chain combines TRBV6-5 with TRBJ2-7; 7 bases line up with TRBD1. Germline V lookup: CDR1 MNHEY, CDR2 SVGAGI. This CDR3 has 13 amino acids. V shed 6 bases and J 5 bases; nucleotides not matched to a gene: 7. The CDR3 nucleotides read TGTGCCAGCAGGGCACTACAGGGGAACGAGCAGTACTTC. This sequence encodes CASRALQGNEQYF.

This rearrangement joins TRBV27 to TRBJ2-7; 7 bases are a match to TRBD2. Germline V gives CDR1 MNHEY, CDR2 SMNVEV (reference sequence). The CDR3 covers 13 residues. The V and J ends lost 5 bases and 4 bases, in that order; junction bases with no gene match: 5. CDR3 coding DNA: TGTGCCAGCAGTCGGCTAGCGGCATACGAGCAGTACTTC. It specifies CASSRLAAYEQYF.

The chain links TRBV27 to TRBJ2-7, with D possibly TRBD1 on 5 matching bases. V lost 5 bases, J lost 2 bases, and 10 bases lay in between. Germline V lookup: CDR1 MNHEY, CDR2 SMNVEV (reference sequence). There are 13 residues in the CDR3. CDR3 nucleotide sequence: TGTGCCAGCAGTATCCAGGGCCCCTACGAGCAGTACTTC. Translating gives CASSIQGPYEQYF.

The chain uses TRBV9 and TRBJ2-7, with 13 bases identical to TRBD2. The J segment lost 3 bases and the V segment lost 3 bases, leaving 6 bases of the junction unmatched. Germline CDR1 SGDLS, CDR2 YYNGEE. The CDR3 spans 16 residues. The CDR3 region is CASSDTGTSGIYEQYF. For the CDR3, the DNA is TGTGCCAGCAGCGATACGGGGACTAGCGGGATCTACGAGCAGTACTTC.

The chain recombines TRBV3-1 (or the pseudogene TRBV3-2) with TRBJ1-2; 7 bases agree with TRBD1. Trimming took 1 base from V and 5 from J; bases not matched to a gene: 4. The CDR3 contains 14 residues. Germline-derived CDR1 and CDR2 are LGHDT and YNNKEL (reference sequence). CDR3 DNA sequence: TGTGCCAGCAGCCAAGGGACAGGCGCATATGGCTACACCTTC. Protein sequence: CASSQGTGAYGYTF.

The CDR3 DNA reads as TGTGCCAGCACCTCCGGACAGACTGCAACTAATGAAAAACTGTTTTTT. This gives the protein CASTSGQTATNEKLFF. This sequence joins TRBV7-9 and TRBJ1-4; possibly TRBD1 for D (6 bases). V was cut by 7 bases and J by 0 bases, with 15 bases left in between. CDR1 and CDR2 from the germline V gene are SEHNR and FQNEAQ (reference sequence). This CDR3 spans 16 amino acids.

The J gene is TRBJ2-7, the V gene TRBV19, with 8 bases identical to TRBD1. Germline CDR1 is LNHDA and CDR2 is SQIVND (reference sequence). Unmatched junction bases numbered 11, after V lost 7 bases and J lost 6 bases. The CDR3 loop spans 14 amino acids. CDR3 bases: TGTGCCAGTACCCGGGACAGGAAATTAGGCGAGCAGTACTTC. Protein sequence: CASTRDRKLGEQYF.

V and J are TRBV28 and TRBJ1-2; 10 bases line up with TRBD1. There are 15 residues in the CDR3. Germline trimming cut 5 bases from V and 7 bases from J; bases unmatched to any gene: 10. The germline gives CDR1 MDHEN, CDR2 SYDVKM. CDR3 DNA sequence: TGTGCCAGCAGTCCAACCGGGACAGGGGTTCCTGGCTACACCTTC. Translating gives CASSPTGTGVPGYTF.

The chain recombines TRBV24-1 with TRBJ2-6; 10 nucleotides match TRBD1. The CDR3 loop spans 19 amino acids. With V trimmed by 2 bases and J by 0 bases, 6 bases remained unmatched. Germline V lookup: CDR1 KGHDR, CDR2 SFDVKD. CDR3 sequence: CATSDSRTGGSSGANVLTF. The DNA of the CDR3 is TGTGCCACCAGTGATTCCCGGACAGGGGGGAGCTCTGGGGCCAACGTCCTGACTTTC.

This sequence joins TRBV24-1 and TRBJ2-3, with D maybe TRBD1 (5 bases). The CDR3 contains 16 residues. Trimming removed 1 base at V and 4 bases at J, with 14 bases between. CDR1 is KGHDR, CDR2 SFDVKD, per germline. The DNA for the CDR3 is TGTGCCACCAGTGATTTATTAGGGGATACCTCAGATACGCAGTATTTT. Residues: CATSDLLGDTSDTQYF.

The chain couples TRBV5-8 to TRBJ1-2; 8 bases fit TRBD1. This CDR3 comprises 13 residues. Trimming removed 4 bases from V and 3 bases from J; junction bases left unmatched: 2. Germline V lookup: CDR1 SGHTS, CDR2 YDEGEE. In DNA, the CDR3 is TGTGCCAGCAGCGTACAGGGGGACTATGGCTACACCTTC. It specifies CASSVQGDYGYTF. Full variable domain (remainder filled in from reference TRBV5-8 and TRBJ1-2): EAGVTQSPTHLIKTRGQQATLRCSPISGHTSVYWYQQALGLGLQFLLWYDEGEERNRGNFPPRFSGRQFPNYSSELNVNALELEDSALYLCASSVQGDYGYTFGSGTRLTVV.

The chain recombines TRBV5-1 with TRBJ2-2; TRBD1 matches 9 bases. Per germline, CDR1 SGHRS and CDR2 YFSETQ. The CDR3 totals 15 residues. V was pared by 4 bases and J by 4 bases, with 5 bases of the junction left unmatched. The CDR3 DNA sequence: TGCGCCAGCAGCATAGGGACAGGGCTCACCGGGGAGCTGTTTTTT. Protein sequence: CASSIGTGLTGELFF.

This clone has only a few counts. CDR3 loop: CASSATSGGTDTQYF. CDR3 sequence (DNA): TGTGCCAGCAGCGCGACTAGCGGAGGCACAGATACGCAGTATTTT. The V call is TRBV6-4, the J call TRBJ2-3, with 9 bases lining up with TRBD2. CDR1 MRHNA and CDR2 SNTAGT come from the germline V gene. The CDR3 contains 15 residues. J was trimmed by 1 base and V by 6 bases; bases with no gene match: 5.

The chain combines TRBV29-1 with TRBJ1-6; perhaps TRBD1 as D (5 bases). The CDR3 has 13 amino acids. The V end lost 2 bases, the J end lost 10 bases, and 12 bases lay between the germline ends. Germline CDR1 SQVTM, CDR2 ANQGSEA. CDR3 nucleotides: TGCAGCGTTGAAACACAAAGGGGCTCACCCCTCCACTTT. This sequence encodes CSVETQRGSPLHF.

This chain joins TRBV7-2 and TRBJ2-7; D may be TRBD2 (6 bases). The CDR3 spans 15 residues. The V gene lost 1 base and the J gene lost 2 bases, with 12 bases spanning the gap. CDR1 is SGHTA, CDR2 FQGNSA, per germline. The CDR3 region has the DNA TGTGCCAGCAGCTTAGAGCCCCCGGGGGCCTACGAGCAGTACTTC. Translating it yields CASSLEPPGAYEQYF.

The gene calls are TRBV10-3 and TRBJ2-2; 7 bases are shared with TRBD2. The germline CDR1 and CDR2 sequences are ENHRY and SYGVKD. With V trimmed by 6 bases and J by 4 bases, 5 bases remained unmatched. CDR3 length: 14 residues. CDR3 nucleotide sequence: TGTGCCATCAGGCGACTAGCCAGCACCGGGGAGCTGTTTTTT. Its translation: CAIRRLASTGELFF.

Written as DNA, the CDR3 is TGTGCCAGCAGCCAACTTACGGGAGAGCAGTACTTC. Its protein product is CASSQLTGEQYF. V and J are TRBV4-2 and TRBJ2-7, with a tentative D call TRBD2 (5 bases). Germline V gene sequence: CDR1 LGHNA, CDR2 YNFKEQ. The CDR3 loop spans 12 amino acids. V shed 2 bases and J shed 7 bases, with 9 bases lying between them.

The chain links TRBV6-5 to TRBJ2-3; TRBD2 might be the D (6 bases). V was pared by 2 bases and J by 3 bases, with 12 bases between. The CDR3 is made up of 15 amino acids. Germline-derived CDR1 and CDR2 are MNHEY and SVGAGI. This CDR3 is CASSYRGTSTDTQYF. The CDR3 nucleotides are TGTGCCAGCAGTTACCGCGGGACCTCAACAGATACGCAGTATTTT.

The chain uses TRBV6-5 and TRBJ2-7; D remains ambiguous. From germline, CDR1 is MNHEY and CDR2 SVGAGI. With 8 bases removed from V and 2 bases from J, the gap between germline ends came to 10 bases. CDR3 size: 12 residues. Here the CDR3 reads CASDSRAYEQYF. Here the CDR3 DNA reads TGTGCCAGCGACTCCCGAGCCTACGAGCAGTACTTC.